The 9 T cell receptor beta chains presented below share a single source sample, sequenced in a study of beta chain features in type 1 diabetes. Isolated RNA was reverse transcribed in full, so expressed TCRB transcripts were sequenced. Profiling relied on immunoSEQ multiplex PCR, and the TCRdb table lists in-frame clones only, not all of them. The table lists 970,000 or so clones, 17% of them singletons, with 0.02% to 0.025% in the top ten. Sequenced input: naive CD4+ T cells from blood. The source of these receptors is a woman aged 18-29 years in good health.

This clone was observed a few times. Other DNA sequences within the sample encode an identical CDR3. This chain uses TRBV2 with TRBJ2-5; 9 bases are a match to TRBD1. CDR1 is SNHLY and CDR2 is FYNNEI in the germline V gene. V trimming: 1 base; J trimming: 4 bases; junction bases outside the gene matches: 4. The CDR3 totals 15 residues. Written as DNA, the CDR3 is TGTGCCAGCAGTGAAGAGGGACAGGGTCTAGAGACCCAGTACTTC. It encodes CASSEEGQGLETQYF.

This clone was detected a few times. The chain recombines TRBV7-2 with TRBJ2-1; 10 bases match TRBD1. The CDR3 spans 18 residues. Germline trimming cut 6 bases from V and 8 bases from J; bases unmatched to any gene: 19. Germline V gene sequence: CDR1 SGHTA, CDR2 FQGNSA. The CDR3 nucleotides read TGTGCCAGCAGATCTTACCCGCTACGACAGGGGGCTCGGGATGAGCAGTTCTTC. Translating it yields CASRSYPLRQGARDEQFF.

This chain connects TRBV29-1 to TRBJ2-7; D is unclear. Looked up from germline, CDR1 is SQVTM and CDR2 is ANQGSEA. The V end lost 6 bases, the J end lost 4 bases, and 19 bases lay between the germline ends. The CDR3 sequence is 14 residues long. The CDR3: CSVARGLVPYEQYF. The CDR3 DNA sequence: TGCAGCGTCGCCCGTGGCCTAGTCCCATACGAGCAGTACTTC.

This clone was seen a handful of times. V usage is TRBV28 and J usage is TRBJ1-5; maybe TRBD1 (5 bases). V was clipped by 8 bases and J by 2 bases, with 13 bases between them. This CDR3 has 14 amino acids. CDR1 and CDR2 (germline): MDHEN, SYDVKM. For the CDR3, the DNA is TGTGCCAGCGGAGGGTGGGGCGGCAATCAGCCCCAGCATTTT. It is translated as CASGGWGGNQPQHF.

This clone was counted a few times. The CDR3 region is CASSHLRRELRNEQFF. The CDR3 coding sequence is TGCGCCAGCAGTCACCTTCGACGGGAGCTTCGGAATGAGCAGTTCTTC. V is TRBV23-1 and J is TRBJ2-1; possible D gene TRBD2, 6 bases. TRBV23-1 is given ORF status, its function remaining uncertain. Trimming took off 3 bases at V and 7 bases at J, with 19 bases between the two ends. The CDR3 length is 16 residues.

V gene TRBV4-2 combines with J gene TRBJ2-5; D is possibly TRBD1 or TRBD2 (5 bases each). Germline V CDR1 and CDR2: LGHNA, YNFKEQ. This CDR3 has 16 amino acids. Deletions cut 0 bases from V and 11 bases from J, with 22 bases between. CDR3 loop: CASSQETGTSAREQYF. CDR3 in DNA: TGTGCCAGCAGCCAAGAAACCGGGACCTCCGCTAGGGAGCAGTACTTC.

The chain is built from TRBV10-1 and TRBJ2-6; 13 bases align to TRBD2. This CDR3 region has 21 residues. V trimming: 2 bases; J trimming: 0 bases; junction bases outside the gene matches: 10. Germline assignment: CDR1 WNHNN and CDR2 SYGVQD (reference sequence). The DNA for the CDR3 is TGCGCCAGCAGTGAGCGGACTAGCGGGAGTTTGTTCATCTCTGGGGCCAACGTCCTGACTTTC. The encoded protein is CASSERTSGSLFISGANVLTF.

The chain carries TRBV27 and TRBJ2-4, with no clear D. This CDR3 has 20 amino acids. The germline gives CDR1 MNHEY, CDR2 SMNVEV (reference sequence). Trimming shortened V by 5 bases and J by 3 bases, and 29 bases separated the two germline ends. CDR3 coding DNA: TGTGCCAGCAGTCCCAGACGCGTTACGTCTAAGGCAAAGGACAAAAACATTCAGTACTTC. Encoded protein: CASSPRRVTSKAKDKNIQYF.

In its sample, this clone was seen a few times. The chain employs TRBV18 and TRBJ2-1; D may match TRBD1 or TRBD2 (5 bases each). CDR1 is KGHSH, CDR2 LQKENI, per germline. Trimming removed 1 base from V and 9 bases from J, with 13 bases in between. The CDR3 runs 14 residues. CDR3 region: CASSPRLGAGEQFF. The CDR3 nucleotides are TGTGCCAGCTCACCACGGCTTGGGGCGGGTGAGCAGTTCTTC.